This T cell receptor beta chain is drawn from a study of CD8 T cells in ankylosing spondylitis. General observations from the study: Disease-associated clones were reportedly significantly overrepresented in matched ankylosing spondylitis synovial fluid. Seemingly distinctive of ankylosing spondylitis blood was a TCR beta motif formed by eight highly homologous variants. Some of the motif variants had earlier been found in reactive arthritis patients' fluid and blood.

This clonotype was picked up a small number of times. Its antigen is still unknown. V was trimmed by 3 bases and J by 3 bases, leaving 21 bases between them. Germline V lookup: CDR1 SGHAT, CDR2 FQNNGV. This CDR3 has 18 amino acids. Making the TCR beta libraries involved quantitative 5'-RACE with molecular barcodes. TCRdb processed the 5' RACE reads anew with MiXCR; each CDR3 protein has one entry. The sample contains 350,000 to 550,000 distinct CDR3 sequences, roughly a quarter of which appear only once. The clonotype comes from a male donor with ankylosing spondylitis. Sequencing used blood, either unsorted or a sorted T cell fraction (not recorded which). The chain has TRBV11-2 and TRBJ2-1; D remains ambiguous. DNA for the CDR3: TGTGCCAGCAGCTTCTTACCCCAAGGGCAATTGTACTACAATGAGCAGTTCTTC. Protein sequence: CASSFLPQGQLYYNEQFF.